The T cell receptor beta chain described here comes from a study of T cells after yellow fever vaccination. About the study: It was SMART-Seq v4 Ultra Low Input that prepared the fractions with low cell numbers.

This clonotype was seen more than once but under ten times. Its antigen is still unknown. TCRdb re-called the 5' RACE reads through MiXCR, storing one row per CDR3 protein. Counted here are some 400,000 distinct CDR3 sequences, around a sixth occurring once; the ten biggest clones make up about a sixth. General study findings and limits: Researchers noted that a small share of clonotypes showed up in both CD4 and CD8 compartments. Re-detected after boosting: most primary clones, more than 95% of CD4 and 80% to 90% of CD8. A weaker but faster secondary response was observed, peaking on day 5 versus 15.

The sequence was collected from a man aged 18 to 30 who received the YFV17D yellow fever vaccine. The source was PBMCs, collected before the yellow fever booster vaccination.

CDR3 nucleotides: TGTGCCAGCAGGAATTCCAGGGACCAGCCCCAGCATTTT. Residues: CASRNSRDQPQHF. V and J are TRBV6-5 and TRBJ1-5; the D gene is possibly TRBD1 (5 bases). This CDR3 comprises 13 residues. Trimming took 6 bases from V and 7 from J, leaving 13 bases between them. The germline gives CDR1 MNHEY, CDR2 SVGAGI.